These T cell receptor beta chains were read from a single sample in a study of blood T cell repertoires in COVID-19. Assay: immunoSEQ multiplex PCR; the TCRdb copy retains only in-frame clones and omits some. This sample carries 120,000 to 150,000 clones, more than 75% of them seen once, and the ten largest clones take less than 5.5%. What was sequenced was peripheral blood. Receptor source: a man aged 55 to 70 with acute or convalescent COVID-19. Each CDR3 is given without its conserved first and last residue. A D gene is named only where the DNA matches it firmly.

D	J	V	CDR3
TRBD1	TRBJ2-5	TRBV10-3	AISYRTGQETQY
.	TRBJ2-1	TRBV11-2	ASRISESSYNEQF
.	TRBJ1-5	TRBV18	ASSPGGDNQPQH
.	TRBJ2-4	TRBV19	ASSIEGRRFSIQY
TRBD2	TRBJ2-1	TRBV5-1	ASSLGAGAYNEQF
TRBD1	TRBJ1-2	TRBV7-8	ASSLGTGGKGYT
TRBD1	TRBJ1-5	TRBV30	AWSVQGVIGNQPQH
.	TRBJ2-5	TRBV30	AWSVRETQY
.	TRBJ2-3	TRBV28	ASSLAQGMADTQY
TRBD1	TRBJ1-1	TRBV3-1/TRBV3-2	ASRRGQGYTEAF
.	TRBJ2-5	TRBV7-2	ASSPARTTLGETQY
.	TRBJ2-3	TRBV29-1	SVYGPLRYTQY
.	TRBJ2-7	TRBV2	ASSDEVVYEQY
TRBD2	TRBJ2-7	TRBV18	ASSGGVSYEQY
TRBD1	TRBJ1-2	TRBV6-1	ASSRQGRSYGYT
TRBD1	TRBJ1-5	TRBV19	ASSTWTGGIGNQPQH
TRBD2	TRBJ2-2	TRBV3-1/TRBV3-2	ASSTSWAGGAGELF
TRBD1	TRBJ1-3	TRBV9	ASTTGTGISGNTIY
TRBD2	TRBJ2-1	TRBV18	ASSPPMLAGPFISYNEQF
TRBD2	TRBJ2-7	TRBV7-2	ASSLDFSRGREQY
TRBD1	TRBJ1-3	TRBV5-1	ASSDGTGERNTIY
TRBD2	TRBJ2-7	TRBV19	ASSIVASGTYEQY
.	TRBJ2-5	TRBV10-2	ASSDPPFSGAQETQY
TRBD1	TRBJ2-5	TRBV18	ASSSPGTGSETQY
.	TRBJ2-1	TRBV11-2	ASSLGTGYNEQF
.	TRBJ2-7	TRBV13	ASSSDTSYEQY
TRBD1	TRBJ2-5	TRBV2	ASSPQGQETQY
TRBD1	TRBJ1-6	TRBV6-5	ASSYSAGQGNSPLH
.	TRBJ1-2	TRBV10-2	ASSEWGPYGYT
TRBD1	TRBJ1-3	TRBV27	ASSQGAGGNTIY
.	TRBJ2-7	TRBV30	AWSVGSAYEQY
.	TRBJ1-3	TRBV7-2	ASSARTGAGNTIY
.	TRBJ2-7	TRBV4-1	ASSQVQSSAGYEQY
.	TRBJ2-1	TRBV19	ASSSAPGHGYNEQF
.	TRBJ2-7	TRBV27	ASSRPGTYEQY
TRBD2	TRBJ2-7	TRBV27	ASSTPSFGGRASEQY
.	TRBJ2-2	TRBV27	ASRSPRDTGELF
.	TRBJ1-3	TRBV30	AWNRQTANSGNTIY
.	TRBJ2-3	TRBV18	ASSPQGSGSTDTQY